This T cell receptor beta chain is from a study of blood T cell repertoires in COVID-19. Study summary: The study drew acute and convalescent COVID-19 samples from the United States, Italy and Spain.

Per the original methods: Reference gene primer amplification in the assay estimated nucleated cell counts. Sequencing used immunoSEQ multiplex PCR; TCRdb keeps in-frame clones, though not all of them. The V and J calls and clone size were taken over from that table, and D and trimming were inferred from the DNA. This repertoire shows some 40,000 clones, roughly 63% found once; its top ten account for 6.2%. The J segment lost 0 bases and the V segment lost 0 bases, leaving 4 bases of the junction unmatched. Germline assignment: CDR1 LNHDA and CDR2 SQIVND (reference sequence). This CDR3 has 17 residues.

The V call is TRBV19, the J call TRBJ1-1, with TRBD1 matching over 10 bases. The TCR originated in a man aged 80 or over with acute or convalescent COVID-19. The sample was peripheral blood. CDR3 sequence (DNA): TGTGCCAGTAGTATAGATCATGGGACAGGGGTGAACACTGAAGCTTTCTTT. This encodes CASSIDHGTGVNTEAFF.